This T cell receptor (beta chain) was captured by sequencing in a study of T cells in Graves' hyperthyroidism and ophthalmopathy. Trimming removed 0 bases from V and 0 bases from J, with 9 bases in between. The germline V gene has CDR1 LGHNT and CDR2 FRNRAP. The CDR3 extends over 16 amino acids. Notes on the study in general: Blood shared most expanded thyroid clonotypes above 0.001.

Using RNA transcripts as the source, TCR beta CDR3 regions were amplified. TCR CDR3 regions were first amplified by RT-PCR with HTBI primers. TCRdb itself ran the multiplex PCR reads through MiXCR, one entry per CDR3 protein. The sample has about 270,000 distinct CDR3 sequences; roughly 20% are singletons. This clonotype was seen many times. Its antigen is currently unknown. Sequenced input: blood. The sequence derives from a man aged 30 to 39 with Graves' ophthalmopathy. V gene TRBV12-5 combines with J gene TRBJ2-1; D gene uncertain. CDR3 DNA sequence: TGTGCTAGTGGTTTGGTACAAGGGTACTCCTACAATGAGCAGTTCTTC. Protein product: CASGLVQGYSYNEQFF.